One sample yielded the 24 T cell receptor beta chains listed below, sequenced in a study of shared clonotypes between healthy human individuals. Naive CD8 cells comprised CD45RO-negative, CCR7-positively selected cells, excluding terminally differentiated effector memory CD45RA+ cells. Assay used: immunoSEQ multiplex PCR; TCRdb lists only in-frame clones, some missing. The data contain just over 2,000,000 clones, about 95% of them singletons. The sample taken for sequencing was naive CD8+ T cells sorted from blood. The receptors here all came from a man younger than 35 in good health.

The chain combines TRBV19 with TRBJ2-1, with TRBD2 matching 12 bases. Per the germline V gene, CDR1 is LNHDA and CDR2 is SQIVND (reference sequence). The CDR3 contains 17 residues. V shed 2 bases and J 4 bases; nucleotides not matched to a gene: 6. CDR3 in DNA: TGTGCCAGTAGTATAACGACTAGCGGGAGCTCTTACAATGAGCAGTTCTTC. The encoded protein is CASSITTSGSSYNEQFF.

This chain uses TRBV30 with TRBJ1-5, with D perhaps TRBD1 (6 bases). The length of the CDR3 is 19 residues. V was cut by 0 bases and J by 4 bases, with 25 bases left in between. Germline-derived CDR1 and CDR2 are GTSNPN and SVGIG (reference sequence). CDR3 in amino acids: CAWSVQGRGHFPLNQPQHF. Here the CDR3 DNA reads TGTGCCTGGAGTGTACAAGGGAGGGGACACTTCCCACTTAATCAGCCCCAGCATTTT.

With respect to this clone: This CDR3 is also generated by other DNA sequences in the sample. The chain carries TRBV13 and TRBJ2-7; D unclear. CDR3 length: 13 amino acids. V was shortened by 3 bases and J by 0 bases, with 6 bases between the two germline ends. Germline V gene data show CDR1 as PRHDT and CDR2 as FYEKMQ (reference sequence). Here the CDR3 reads CASSFSDSYEQYF. In DNA, the CDR3 is TGTGCCAGCAGCTTCTCAGACTCCTACGAGCAGTACTTC.

The gene calls are TRBV5-1 and TRBJ1-2, with D maybe TRBD1 (5 bases). V was cut by 3 bases and J by 6 bases, with 12 bases left in between. This CDR3 has 13 residues. Germline V gene lookup returns CDR1 SGHRS and CDR2 YFSETQ. The CDR3 spells CASSSQGPDGYTF. The CDR3 DNA follows: TGCGCCAGCAGCTCGCAGGGTCCCGATGGCTACACCTTC. Drawing the rest from reference TRBV5-1 and TRBJ1-2, the complete variable domain is KAGVTQTPRYLIKTRGQQVTLSCSPISGHRSVSWYQQTPGQGLQFLFEYFSETQRNKGNFPGRFSGRQFSNSRSEMNVSTLELGDSALYLCASSSQGPDGYTFGSGTRLTVV.

The rearrangement uses TRBV27 and TRBJ1-6; 7 bases match TRBD1. The CDR3 runs 17 residues. The V and J ends lost 4 bases and 5 bases, in that order; junction bases with no gene match: 11. Germline loops: CDR1 MNHEY, CDR2 SMNVEV (reference sequence). CDR3: CASSSAGGTVNNSPLHF. The CDR3 DNA is TGTGCCAGCAGTTCAGCGGGGGGGACAGTTAATAATTCACCCCTCCACTTT.

J is TRBJ1-4 and V is TRBV2; 7 bases fit TRBD1. The CDR3 runs to 10 residues. Germline V CDR1 and CDR2: SNHLY, FYNNEI. J was trimmed by 12 bases and V by 6 bases; bases with no gene match: 1. The CDR3 protein is CASSDRELFF. CDR3 nucleotides: TGTGCCAGCAGCGACAGGGAACTGTTTTTT. Full variable domain (remainder filled in from reference TRBV2 and TRBJ1-4): EPEVTQTPSHQVTQMGQEVILRCVPISNHLYFYWYRQILGQKVEFLVSFYNNEISEKSEIFDDQFSVERPDGSNFTLKIRSTKLEDSAMYFCASSDRELFFGSGTQLSVL.

The chain couples TRBV5-4 to TRBJ1-2, with D perhaps matching TRBD1 (5 bases). The ends were cut back, 9 bases at V and 2 bases at J, with 14 bases in the middle. The CDR3 has 13 residues. In germline, CDR1 is SGHNT, CDR2 YYREEE (reference sequence). The CDR3 sequence: CATSRGDNYGYTF. In nucleotides, the CDR3 is TGTGCCACCTCTCGGGGGGACAACTATGGCTACACCTTC.

This chain uses TRBV13 with TRBJ2-2, with 7 bases identical to TRBD1. This CDR3 contains 16 residues. With V trimmed by 1 base and J by 2 bases, 4 bases remained unmatched. Germline loops: CDR1 PRHDT, CDR2 FYEKMQ (reference sequence). CDR3 nucleotide sequence: TGTGCCAGCAGCTTAGAATGGGACAGAAACACCGGGGAGCTGTTTTTT. This codes for CASSLEWDRNTGELFF.

The J gene is TRBJ1-6, the V gene TRBV7-9; no reliable D call. This CDR3 has 15 amino acids. Trimming took off 6 bases at V and 6 bases at J, with 15 bases between the two ends. The germline gives CDR1 SEHNR, CDR2 FQNEAQ (reference sequence). The CDR3 DNA sequence: TGTGCCAGCAGTTCCCCGTCTATTACTAATTCACCCCTCCACTTT. Encoded protein: CASSSPSITNSPLHF.

V gene TRBV7-2 combines with J gene TRBJ1-2, with D tentatively TRBD1 (5 bases). Between the trimmed V and J ends, which lost 1 base and 2 bases, there was a span of 11 bases. This CDR3 comprises 15 residues. Germline assignment: CDR1 SGHTA and CDR2 FQGNSA. The CDR3 sequence is CASSLGGSENYGYTF. The CDR3, as DNA: TGTGCCAGCAGCTTAGGGGGCTCAGAAAACTATGGCTACACCTTC. The variable domain in full, completed from reference TRBV7-2 and TRBJ1-2, reads GAGVSQSPSNKVTEKGKDVELRCDPISGHTALYWYRQSLGQGLEFLIYFQGNSAPDKSGLPSDRFSAERTGGSVSTLTIQRTQQEDSAVYLCASSLGGSENYGYTFGSGTRLTVV.

In the case of this clone: The junction does not match germline at one end; this may be a read error. V gene TRBV7-7 combines with J gene TRBJ2-5; TRBD1 matches 9 bases. The germline CDR1 and CDR2 sequences are SSHAT and FNYEAQ (reference sequence). The CDR3 runs to 14 residues. In nucleotides, the CDR3 is TGTGCTAGCAGCTTAGGGACAGGGCGCGAGACCCAGTACTTC. Residues: CASSLGTGRETQYF.

The chain combines TRBV6-6 with TRBJ2-5; no clear D. The CDR3 runs to 13 residues. The V and J ends lost 4 bases and 2 bases respectively, with 8 bases between them. Germline-derived CDR1 and CDR2 are MNHNY and SVGAGI (reference sequence). CDR3 sequence reads: CASSSDQQETQYF. The CDR3 region has the DNA TGTGCCAGCAGTTCGGACCAACAAGAGACCCAGTACTTC.

CDR3 amino acids: CASTPQLGNNEQFF. The CDR3 nucleotides are TGTGCCAGCACCCCACAACTAGGGAACAATGAGCAGTTCTTC. V gene TRBV6-5 combines with J gene TRBJ2-1, with D tentatively TRBD2 (5 bases). Germline V lookup: CDR1 MNHEY, CDR2 SVGAGI. V was shortened by 7 bases and J by 5 bases, with 15 bases between the two germline ends. The CDR3 contains 14 residues.

V usage is TRBV6-5 and J usage is TRBJ2-7, with 7 bases fitting TRBD2. This CDR3 contains 14 residues. V dropped 1 base and J dropped 4; count of bases not matched to a gene: 4. CDR1 MNHEY and CDR2 SVGAGI come from the germline V gene. CDR3 in DNA: TGTGCCAGCAGTTACTACAGCGGGGCTTACGAGCAGTACTTC. It specifies CASSYYSGAYEQYF.

The J gene is TRBJ1-1, the V gene TRBV11-2; D is unclear. The V gene's germline CDR1 is SGHAT and CDR2 FQNNGV. The CDR3 runs to 12 residues. Between the trimmed V and J ends, which lost 5 bases and 6 bases, there was a span of 10 bases. The CDR3 sequence is CASSRLRPEAFF. The CDR3 nucleotides read TGTGCCAGCAGCAGGCTGAGGCCTGAAGCTTTCTTT.

Comments on this clone: The same CDR3 also results from other DNA sequences found in this sample. The genes are TRBV19 and TRBJ2-7; D remains unclear. Germline loops: CDR1 LNHDA, CDR2 SQIVND (reference sequence). V dropped 4 bases and J dropped 2 bases, with 9 bases sitting between them. The CDR3 is 13 residues long. The CDR3 DNA is TGTGCCAGTAGTAGCGGCAGCCCCTACGAGCAGTACTTC. It codes for CASSSGSPYEQYF. Full variable domain (outside the CDR3, taken from reference TRBV19 and TRBJ2-7): DGGITQSPKYLFRKEGQNVTLSCEQNLNHDAMYWYRQDPGQGLRLIYYSQIVNDFQKGDIAEGYSVSREKKESFPLTVTSAQKNPTAFYLCASSSGSPYEQYFGPGTRLTVT.

Comments on this clone: This sample includes further DNA sequences coding for the same CDR3. The rearrangement uses TRBV5-6 and TRBJ2-7; 7 nucleotides line up with TRBD2. With 0 bases clipped from V and 4 bases from J, the junction kept 4 bases outside the gene matches. The CDR3 contains 14 residues. CDR1 is SGHDT and CDR2 is YYEEEE in the germline V gene. The CDR3 bases are TGTGCCAGCAGCTTGGGCGGGAGTTATTACGAGCAGTACTTC. Amino acid sequence: CASSLGGSYYEQYF. Together with reference TRBV5-6 and TRBJ2-7, the CDR3 gives the full variable domain: DAGVTQSPTHLIKTRGQQVTLRCSPKSGHDTVSWYQQALGQGPQFIFQYYEEEERQRGNFPDRFSGHQFPNYSSELNVNALLLGDSALYLCASSLGGSYYEQYFGPGTRLTVT.

The V and J genes are TRBV7-9 and TRBJ2-7, with TRBD1 identical over 7 bases. The CDR3 is 13 residues long. J gave up 1 base and V 7 bases, and 4 bases lay outside the gene matches. The germline V gene encodes CDR1 SEHNR and CDR2 FQNEAQ (reference sequence). The CDR3 here is CASTRDSSYEQYF. In DNA, the CDR3 is TGTGCCAGCACCAGGGACAGTTCCTACGAGCAGTACTTC.

The rearrangement links TRBV9 to TRBJ2-7; D uncertain. This CDR3 has 13 amino acids. Germline CDR1 SGDLS, CDR2 YYNGEE. V dropped 1 base and J dropped 5 bases, with 10 bases sitting between them. The chain's CDR3 is CASSVYSTDEQYF. In nucleotides, the CDR3 is TGTGCCAGCAGCGTATACTCTACGGACGAGCAGTACTTC.

This sequence joins TRBV19 and TRBJ1-5; D gene uncertain. V lost 3 bases and J 6 bases, leaving 9 bases between the germline ends. The CDR3 is made up of 13 amino acids. In germline, CDR1 is LNHDA, CDR2 SQIVND (reference sequence). In DNA, the CDR3 is TGTGCCAGTAGTATTAATCTAGGTCAGCCCCAGCATTTT. Its protein is CASSINLGQPQHF.

The rearrangement uses TRBV6-5 and TRBJ2-5; no clear D gene. The CDR3 sequence is 14 residues long. Germline V CDR1 and CDR2: MNHEY, SVGAGI. Trimming stripped 5 bases from V and 5 bases from J, with 15 bases between. This chain's CDR3 is CASSQAQVRETQYF. DNA of the CDR3: TGTGCCAGCAGTCAAGCTCAGGTTCGGGAGACCCAGTACTTC.

The V and J genes are TRBV6-6 and TRBJ2-2; no reliable D call. Germline V CDR1 and CDR2: MNHNY, SVGAGI (reference sequence). This CDR3 region has 14 residues. V dropped 0 bases and J dropped 5 bases, with 7 bases sitting between them. Here the CDR3 DNA reads TGTGCCAGCAGTTACTCGACGAGGACCGGGGAGCTGTTTTTT. Its translation: CASSYSTRTGELFF.

The chain carries TRBV27 and TRBJ2-3; 10 bases are shared with TRBD2. This CDR3 has 16 residues. With V trimmed by 5 bases and J by 7 bases, 12 bases remained unmatched. Looked up from germline, CDR1 is MNHEY and CDR2 is SMNVEV (reference sequence). CDR3 sequence reads: CASSPSGGEIRNTQYF. CDR3 DNA: TGTGCCAGCAGTCCGAGCGGGGGGGAGATCCGGAATACGCAGTATTTT.

This sequence joins TRBV7-9 and TRBJ2-7, with no clear D. V was trimmed by 5 bases and J by 5 bases, leaving 7 bases between them. The CDR3 spans 11 residues. Germline loops: CDR1 SEHNR, CDR2 FQNEAQ (reference sequence). In DNA form, the CDR3 reads TGTGCCAGCAGCCTAGACAACGAGCAGTACTTC. The encoded protein is CASSLDNEQYF.